Listed below are T cell receptor beta chains from one sample, sequenced in a study of OX40 agonist ivuxolimab in advanced cancers. Some clones are missing from TCRdb's copy, which holds only in-frame ones; the method was immunoSEQ multiplex PCR. This sample carries around 20,000 clones, about two thirds of them seen once, and the ten largest clones take 15% to 20%. The sequenced sample was CD4+ or CD8+ T cells sorted from blood, obtained in a trial of the OX40 agonist ivuxolimab. The receptors here all came from an adult with an advanced solid tumor such as melanoma, head and neck, liver or kidney cancer. Both conserved end residues are part of each CDR3. A D gene is named only where the DNA matches it firmly. Size tells how often a clone was seen (once, few, many) or the class of an expanded clone, and some rows leave it out.

j_gene	v_gene	d_gene	abundance	CDR3nt	CDR3aa
TRBJ2-5	TRBV6-5	.	.	TGTGCCAGCAGTTCGGGGACACGCCAAGAGACCCAGTACTTC	CASSSGTRQETQYF
TRBJ2-7	TRBV29-1	TRBD2	.	TGCAGCTTCAGACTAGCGGAGTCCTACGAGCAGTACTTC	CSFRLAESYEQYF
TRBJ2-3	TRBV19	.	.	TGCGCCAGTAGTCCACGAGCGGGCTATAGCACAGATACGCAGTATTTT	CASSPRAGYSTDTQYF
TRBJ2-7	TRBV6-5	TRBD2	once	TGTGCCAGCAGTTACTCTACTAGCGGGAACCACGAGCAGTACTTC	CASSYSTSGNHEQYF
TRBJ2-1	TRBV5-1	.	.	TGCGCCAGCAGCTTGGGGCTAGATGAGCAGTTCTTC	CASSLGLDEQFF
TRBJ2-7	TRBV2	.	.	TGTGCCAGCAGTGTCCAGGAAACCTACGAGCAGTACTTC	CASSVQETYEQYF
TRBJ2-7	TRBV9	.	.	TGTGCCAGCAGCGTAGACGAGGGGCACGAGCAGTACTTC	CASSVDEGHEQYF
TRBJ2-7	TRBV7-2	TRBD2	.	TGTGCCAGCAGCCGAGGAAGCGGGGTATCCTACGAGCAGTACTTC	CASSRGSGVSYEQYF
TRBJ2-1	TRBV9	.	.	TGTGCCAGCAGCGTAGAGGTTAGCTACAATGAGCAGTTCTTC	CASSVEVSYNEQFF
TRBJ2-7	TRBV27	.	.	TGTGCCAGCAGTTTTGGCTACGAGCAGTACTTC	CASSFGYEQYF
TRBJ1-5	TRBV5-8	.	medium-sized	TGTGCCAGCACCCCTTGGGACGGTAGCAATCAGCCCCAGCATTTT	CASTPWDGSNQPQHF
TRBJ2-3	TRBV27	TRBD2	.	TGTGCCAGCAGTTCCCCGACTAGCGGGAGAGGCACAGATACGCAGTATTTT	CASSSPTSGRGTDTQYF
TRBJ1-2	TRBV9	.	medium-sized	TGTGCCAGCAGCGTAGACAGCAGCCTTAACTATGGCTACACCTTC	CASSVDSSLNYGYTF
TRBJ1-1	TRBV7-2	.	.	TGTGCCAGCAGTCCCGGGGGAACTGAAGCTTTCTTT	CASSPGGTEAFF
TRBJ2-7	TRBV11-2	TRBD2	medium-sized	TGTGCCAGCAGCCAAGAAGTAGCGGGGGCCTACGAGCAGTACTTC	CASSQEVAGAYEQYF
TRBJ2-5	TRBV4-3	TRBD1	.	TGCGCCAGCAGCCAAGAGTTACAGGGGCCCCAAGAGACCCAGTACTTC	CASSQELQGPQETQYF
TRBJ2-7	TRBV28	TRBD1	.	TGTGCCAGCAGTTCCCGCCGGGGACAGGGCCTCTACGAGCAGTACTTC	CASSSRRGQGLYEQYF
TRBJ1-1	TRBV29-1	.	medium-sized	TGCAGCGTTATGAAAGGAGGCACTGAAGCTTTCTTT	CSVMKGGTEAFF
TRBJ2-1	TRBV7-9	.	.	TGTGCCAGCAGCTTAGAAGAGAGGACATTTGAGCAGTTCTTC	CASSLEERTFEQFF
TRBJ2-6	TRBV21-1	.	.	TGTGCCAGCAGCCGCCGGGACAGGGGCTCATCTGGGGCCAACGTCCTGACTTTC	CASSRRDRGSSGANVLTF
TRBJ2-7	TRBV6-1	.	.	TGTGCCAGCAGTGAAGTAGGACAACCCTACGAGCAGTACTTC	CASSEVGQPYEQYF
TRBJ2-2	TRBV27	.	.	TGTGCCAGCAGTTTATTCACCGGGGAGCTGTTTTTT	CASSLFTGELFF
TRBJ1-6	TRBV4-1	.	.	TGCGCCAGCAGCCAAGAGTTGGGGTCACCCCTCCACTTT	CASSQELGSPLHF
TRBJ2-1	TRBV28	TRBD2	.	TGTGCCAGCAGCCTTAGCGGGAGAGGCCATGAGCAGTTCTTC	CASSLSGRGHEQFF
TRBJ2-7	TRBV5-1	.	.	TGCGCCAGCAGCCTGGATCAGGGCGGGCGCTACGAGCAGTACTTC	CASSLDQGGRYEQYF